This TCR beta chain was found in a study of T cell responses to AZD1222 COVID-19 vaccine. Regarding the study as a whole: Clonal diversity was possibly underestimated, and the donors were mostly white British, with more females.

The CDR3 is 13 amino acids. Germline CDR1 SGHTA, CDR2 FQGNSA. The V and J ends lost 1 base and 16 bases, in that order; junction bases with no gene match: 7. Repertoires were generated with immunoSEQ multiplex PCR, while TCRdb's copy carries only in-frame clones and drops some. Here the sample spans some 110,000 clones, roughly 91% being singletons. Comments on this clone: The antigen remains unidentified.

This chain uses TRBV7-2 with TRBJ2-4; 10 positions agree with TRBD2. The clonotype was recovered from an adult who received the AZD1222 COVID-19 vaccine. Sequences were derived from peripheral blood, sampled 28 days after the second AZD1222 dose. In nucleotides, the CDR3 is TGTGCCAGCAGCTTAGGACTAGCGGGCCTTATATACTTC. Protein sequence: CASSLGLAGLIYF.